The 26 T cell receptor beta chains below all came from one sample that was sequenced in a study of shared T cell receptors in the human thymus. TCRdb's table, derived via immunoSEQ multiplex PCR, lists solely in-frame clones and lacks some. The sample has hundreds of thousands of clones, more than 85% seen once. The sequencing input was thymocytes. The receptors were sampled from a human donor.

V gene TRBV9 combines with J gene TRBJ2-3, with D perhaps TRBD2 (6 bases). Germline CDR1 is SGDLS and CDR2 is YYNGEE. The CDR3 length is 18 residues. V was trimmed by 0 bases and J by 0 bases, leaving 17 bases between them. CDR3 DNA sequence: TGTGCCAGCAGCGTAGATACCGAGGTAGCGGCTAGCACAGATACGCAGTATTTT. Translating it yields CASSVDTEVAASTDTQYF.

This chain joins TRBV18 and TRBJ2-7, with 13 bases lining up with TRBD2. The CDR3 has 19 amino acids. Germline V gives CDR1 KGHSH, CDR2 LQKENI. V dropped 3 bases and J dropped 3; count of bases not matched to a gene: 14. The CDR3 loop reads CASSPTGTSGTVGLYEQYF. CDR3 DNA sequence: TGTGCCAGCTCACCGACCGGGACTAGCGGGACGGTAGGACTCTACGAGCAGTACTTC.

The rearrangement joins TRBV27 to TRBJ1-5; possibly TRBD1 for D (6 bases). Germline V gene data show CDR1 as MNHEY and CDR2 as SMNVEV (reference sequence). The length of the CDR3 is 14 residues. V dropped 5 bases and J dropped 6 bases, with 14 bases sitting between them. CDR3 sequence (DNA): TGTGCCAGCAGTCTTGGACAGCAGGGTCAGCCCCAGCATTTT. Translation gives CASSLGQQGQPQHF.

The chain couples TRBV5-6 to TRBJ2-1; TRBD2 aligns across 16 bases. The CDR3 loop spans 18 amino acids. The J segment lost 6 bases and the V segment lost 4 bases, leaving 10 bases of the junction unmatched. Germline CDR1 is SGHDT and CDR2 is YYEEEE. The CDR3 region has the DNA TGTGCCAGCAGCCGGACTGGGACTAGCGGGAGGGCGTGCAATGAGCAGTTCTTC. It translates to CASSRTGTSGRACNEQFF.

The rearrangement links TRBV2 to TRBJ2-7, with TRBD1 identical over 8 bases. Germline values: CDR1 SNHLY, CDR2 FYNNEI. This CDR3 region has 16 residues. V shed 0 bases and J 5 bases; nucleotides not matched to a gene: 9. The CDR3 spells CASSEAKAGGWDEQYF. Here the CDR3 DNA reads TGTGCCAGCAGTGAAGCGAAGGCAGGGGGCTGGGACGAGCAGTACTTC.

The chain uses TRBV7-9 and TRBJ2-1; possible D gene TRBD2, 6 bases. Trimming removed 0 bases from V and 4 bases from J, with 16 bases in between. CDR1 is SEHNR and CDR2 is FQNEAQ in the germline V gene (reference sequence). This CDR3 is built from 17 residues. The CDR3 bases are TGTGCCAGCAGCTTAGCGGAGCGGAGGGGCCTATACAATGAGCAGTTCTTC. This gives the protein CASSLAERRGLYNEQFF.

The genes are TRBV4-3 and TRBJ2-1; TRBD2 matches 8 bases. CDR3 size: 18 residues. V lost 0 bases to trimming and J lost 4 bases; unmatched junction nucleotides: 11. Germline V lookup: CDR1 LGHNA, CDR2 YSLEER. The CDR3 loop is CASSQEGGSGLAYNEQFF. CDR3 in DNA: TGCGCCAGCAGCCAAGAAGGGGGGTCAGGACTAGCTTACAATGAGCAGTTCTTC.

In its sample, this clone was seen once. The chain uses TRBV18 and TRBJ1-2, with D perhaps matching TRBD1 (5 bases). The germline V gene has CDR1 KGHSH and CDR2 LQKENI. The CDR3 covers 14 residues. Trimming shortened V by 5 bases and J by 4 bases, and 14 bases separated the two germline ends. The CDR3 coding sequence is TGTGCCAGCTCAACCGGGACGGCGACCTATGGCTACACCTTC. Its protein product is CASSTGTATYGYTF.

The gene calls are TRBV5-4 and TRBJ2-5; D is possibly TRBD2 (7 bases). The CDR3 has 17 amino acids. V gave up 3 bases and J gave up 5 bases, with 23 bases separating them. Per germline, CDR1 SGHNT and CDR2 YYREEE (reference sequence). Here the CDR3 DNA reads TGTGCCAGCAGCTGGGCCCGACTAGAAGGGGGGGAGGAGACCCAGTACTTC. Its translation is CASSWARLEGGEETQYF.

V is TRBV7-3 and J is TRBJ2-3; 8 positions match TRBD2. Germline assignment: CDR1 SGHTA and CDR2 FQGTGA. The CDR3 is 18 residues long. Unmatched junction bases numbered 16, after V lost 3 bases and J lost 5 bases. The CDR3 DNA sequence: TGTGCCAGCAGCTTCGCGGGAGGCTCCTTTTGGGGAGTAGATACGCAGTATTTT. Its translation: CASSFAGGSFWGVDTQYF.

The J gene is TRBJ2-1, the V gene TRBV14, with 8 bases fitting TRBD2. After removal of 3 bases from V and 5 bases from J, the junction contained 6 bases not matched to a gene. The CDR3 runs 15 residues. From germline, CDR1 is SGHDN and CDR2 FVKESK. CDR3 coding DNA: TGTGCCAGCAGCCACTGCGGGACTAGGAACAATGAGCAGTTCTTC. As protein: CASSHCGTRNNEQFF.

This chain joins TRBV30 and TRBJ2-7; 11 nucleotides line up with TRBD1. The germline CDR1 and CDR2 sequences are GTSNPN and SVGIG (reference sequence). This CDR3 contains 13 residues. After removal of 8 bases from V and 4 bases from J, the junction contained 7 bases not matched to a gene. CDR3 in amino acids: CAGMGQGGYEQYF. CDR3 in DNA: TGTGCCGGCATGGGACAGGGGGGATACGAGCAGTACTTC.

The J gene is TRBJ1-1, the V gene TRBV18; D not certain. CDR3 length equals 15 residues. Germline CDR1 and CDR2: KGHSH and LQKENI. The V end was cut by 0 bases, the J end by 0 bases, with 8 bases between. CDR3 coding DNA: TGTGCCAGCTCACCACCACCATACATGAACACTGAAGCTTTCTTT. It codes for CASSPPPYMNTEAFF.

CDR3 protein: CASGLAMGTGELFF. CDR3 sequence (DNA): TGTGCTAGTGGTTTGGCGATGGGCACCGGGGAGCTGTTTTTT. The chain is built from TRBV12-5 and TRBJ2-2; D remains unclear. The CDR3 has 14 residues. Germline V gene sequence: CDR1 LGHNT, CDR2 FRNRAP. Trimming cost V 1 base and J 4 bases, with 7 bases left between them.

The chain recombines TRBV7-2 with TRBJ1-4; D is undetermined. Germline V gene sequence: CDR1 SGHTA, CDR2 FQGNSA. This CDR3 region has 14 residues. The V and J ends lost 2 bases and 8 bases respectively, with 12 bases between them. CDR3 coding DNA: TGTGCCAGCAGCTTAATCGGCTTCGGAGAAAAACTGTTTTTT. Its protein product is CASSLIGFGEKLFF.

The rearrangement links TRBV4-3 to TRBJ2-1; the match to TRBD1 covers 9 bases. Germline V CDR1 and CDR2: LGHNA, YSLEER. V was clipped by 3 bases and J by 3 bases; unmatched bases: 15. The CDR3 consists of 19 residues. The CDR3: CASSQIPGQGNGGYNEQFF. DNA for the CDR3: TGCGCCAGCAGCCAGATTCCGGGACAGGGCAACGGCGGCTACAATGAGCAGTTCTTC.

This clone appeared a single time. V is TRBV18 and J is TRBJ1-1, with a tentative D call TRBD1 (6 bases). CDR3 size: 14 residues. Germline V lookup: CDR1 KGHSH, CDR2 LQKENI. Between the trimmed V and J ends, which lost 2 bases and 1 base, there was a span of 8 bases. CDR3 amino acids: CASSPGTTNTEAFF. CDR3 bases: TGTGCCAGCTCACCAGGGACAACGAACACTGAAGCTTTCTTT.

This clone was seen a handful of times. V gene TRBV25-1 combines with J gene TRBJ2-1, with 7 bases fitting TRBD1. The CDR3 length is 16 residues. Germline assignment: CDR1 MGHDK and CDR2 SYGVNS. The V segment lost 0 bases and the J segment 2 bases; nucleotides outside the gene matches: 4. The CDR3 loop reads CASSEYKQGAYNEQFF. The CDR3 DNA is TGTGCCAGCAGTGAATACAAGCAGGGGGCCTACAATGAGCAGTTCTTC.

This chain links TRBV27 with TRBJ2-2, with D possibly being TRBD1 (6 bases). The CDR3 contains 17 residues. The germline V gene encodes CDR1 MNHEY and CDR2 SMNVEV (reference sequence). V lost 6 bases and J lost 1, with 18 bases in between. The CDR3 protein is CASRGDTKVGNTGELFF. CDR3 DNA: TGTGCCAGCAGAGGGGACACTAAGGTGGGGAACACCGGGGAGCTGTTTTTT.

This chain connects TRBV19 to TRBJ2-2; D is perhaps TRBD2 (5 bases). Trimming left V 3 bases short and J 6 bases short, with 14 bases between. This CDR3 region has 15 residues. Germline loops: CDR1 LNHDA, CDR2 SQIVND (reference sequence). The CDR3 here is CASSISGVGAGELFF. CDR3 in DNA: TGTGCCAGTAGTATCTCCGGGGTGGGCGCCGGGGAGCTGTTTTTT.

The chain employs TRBV5-1 and TRBJ1-1; no definite D call. V was pared by 7 bases and J by 0 bases, with 13 bases between. The CDR3 runs 14 residues. The germline V gene has CDR1 SGHRS and CDR2 YFSETQ. The CDR3 protein is CASFGGQLNTEAFF. CDR3 DNA: TGCGCCAGCTTTGGAGGGCAGTTGAACACTGAAGCTTTCTTT.

V is TRBV11-2 and J is TRBJ1-1; 7 nucleotides agree with TRBD1. Germline-derived CDR1 and CDR2 are SGHAT and FQNNGV. V shed 2 bases, J shed 6 bases, and the junction held 15 bases outside the gene matches. This CDR3 comprises 17 residues. CDR3 loop: CASSLSPQTGKGAEAFF. DNA for the CDR3: TGTGCCAGCAGCTTATCGCCACAGACAGGGAAGGGCGCTGAAGCTTTCTTT.

This clone appeared once. The rearrangement links TRBV25-1 to TRBJ2-5; D not resolved. V was clipped by 4 bases and J by 5 bases, with 17 bases between them. Germline loops: CDR1 MGHDK, CDR2 SYGVNS. The CDR3 totals 15 residues. The CDR3 DNA sequence: TGTGCCAGCAGTGGAAGATTCGACCATACGGAGACCCAGTACTTC. This codes for CASSGRFDHTETQYF.

J is TRBJ1-1 and V is TRBV5-1; the D gene is possibly TRBD1 (5 bases). This CDR3 comprises 14 residues. Germline V gene lookup returns CDR1 SGHRS and CDR2 YFSETQ. Trimming pared 2 bases from V and 5 bases from J, leaving 13 bases between. CDR3 bases: TGCGCCAGCAGCTTTGAGGGTGGGGGAACTGAAGCTTTCTTT. Its protein product is CASSFEGGGTEAFF.

The chain links TRBV4-1 to TRBJ2-7, with 10 bases that match TRBD2. The trim removed 0 bases at V and 1 base at J, leaving 12 bases unmatched. The CDR3 has 19 amino acids. Germline V lookup: CDR1 MGHRA, CDR2 YSYEKL. Here the CDR3 reads CASSQDNRSSGSASYEQYF. CDR3 DNA sequence: TGCGCCAGCAGCCAAGATAATCGGTCTAGCGGGAGCGCTTCCTACGAGCAGTACTTC.

The gene calls are TRBV19 and TRBJ1-4, with a weak D call TRBD1 (5 bases). Germline V lookup: CDR1 LNHDA, CDR2 SQIVND (reference sequence). Trimming took off 5 bases at V and 5 bases at J, with 15 bases between the two ends. The CDR3 covers 15 residues. The CDR3 is CASSPFLRQNEKLFF. The CDR3 DNA reads TGTGCCAGTAGTCCCTTCCTTCGACAGAATGAAAAACTGTTTTTT.